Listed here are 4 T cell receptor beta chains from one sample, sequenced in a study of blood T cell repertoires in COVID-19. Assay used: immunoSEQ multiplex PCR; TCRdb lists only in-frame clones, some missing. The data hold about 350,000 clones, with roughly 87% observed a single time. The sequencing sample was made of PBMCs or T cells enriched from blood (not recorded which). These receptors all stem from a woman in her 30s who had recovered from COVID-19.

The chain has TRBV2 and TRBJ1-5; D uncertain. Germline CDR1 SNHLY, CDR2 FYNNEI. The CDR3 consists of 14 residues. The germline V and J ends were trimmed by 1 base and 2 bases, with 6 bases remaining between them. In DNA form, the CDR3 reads TGTGCCAGCAGTGAAGGAGGAGGCAATCAGCCCCAGCATTTT. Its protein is CASSEGGGNQPQHF.

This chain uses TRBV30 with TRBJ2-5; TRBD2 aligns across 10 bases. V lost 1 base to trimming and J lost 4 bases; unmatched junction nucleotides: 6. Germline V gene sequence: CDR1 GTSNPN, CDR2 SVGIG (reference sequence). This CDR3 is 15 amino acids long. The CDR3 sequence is CAWSAGAGGPETQYF. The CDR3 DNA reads TGTGCCTGGAGTGCGGGAGCGGGGGGGCCAGAGACCCAGTACTTC.

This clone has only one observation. In DNA form, the CDR3 reads TGTGCCAGCTCACGGGACAGGGGGACAGATACGCAGTATTTT. It is translated as CASSRDRGTDTQYF. The chain uses TRBV18 and TRBJ2-3, with 11 bases that match TRBD1. Losses at the gene ends were 4 bases for V and 3 bases for J; bases not matched to a gene: 0. Germline V CDR1 and CDR2: KGHSH, LQKENI. The CDR3 runs to 14 residues.

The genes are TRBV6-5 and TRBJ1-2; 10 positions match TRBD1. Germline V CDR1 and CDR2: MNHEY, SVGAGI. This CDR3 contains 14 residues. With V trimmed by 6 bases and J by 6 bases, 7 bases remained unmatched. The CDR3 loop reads CASRRDRGTHGYTF. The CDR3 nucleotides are TGTGCCAGCAGGAGGGACAGGGGAACTCATGGCTACACCTTC.